The rows below give T cell receptor beta chains drawn from one sample of a study of cytomegalovirus exposure and HLA in healthy donors. Clones were sequenced by immunoSEQ multiplex PCR, and TCRdb holds only the in-frame ones, with some missing. The sample lists about 140,000 clones, roughly 80% occurring once. Specimen: PBMCs. The source is a young man in good health and CMV-seropositive. The CDR3 runs from the conserved cysteine through the conserved F or W. The order of the fields is D gene, J gene, clone size, V gene, CDR3 protein, CDR3 DNA. D genes are given only for firm matches. Size values are once, few and many counts, or a class for expanded clones, and some rows have none.

d_call: -
j_call: TRBJ2-5
clone_size: many
v_call: TRBV4-2
cdr3_aa: CASRVYRDSGTQYF
cdr3_nt: TGTGCCAGCAGGGTCTATCGGGACTCAGGGACCCAGTACTTC

d_call: -
j_call: TRBJ2-1
clone_size: -
v_call: TRBV2
cdr3_aa: CAREASSYNERFF
cdr3_nt: TGTGCCAGAGAGGCTAGCTCCTACAATGAGCGGTTCTTC

d_call: -
j_call: TRBJ1-4
clone_size: -
v_call: TRBV5-5
cdr3_aa: CASSLAEKLFF
cdr3_nt: TGTGCCAGCAGCTTAGCCGAAAAACTGTTTTTT

d_call: -
j_call: TRBJ2-1
clone_size: -
v_call: TRBV28
cdr3_aa: CASSTQLDEQFF
cdr3_nt: TGTGCCAGCAGCACACAGCTGGATGAGCAGTTCTTC

d_call: -
j_call: TRBJ1-5
clone_size: -
v_call: TRBV27
cdr3_aa: CASSISRDNFQPQHF
cdr3_nt: TGTGCCAGCAGTATCAGCCGGGACAATTTTCAGCCCCAGCATTTT

d_call: TRBD1
j_call: TRBJ2-7
clone_size: -
v_call: TRBV7-2
cdr3_aa: CASSSGQGASYEQYF
cdr3_nt: TGTGCCAGCAGCTCAGGACAGGGGGCATCCTACGAGCAGTACTTC

d_call: -
j_call: TRBJ2-2
clone_size: -
v_call: TRBV6-6
cdr3_aa: CASSYSRGSGELFF
cdr3_nt: TGTGCCAGCAGTTACTCGAGAGGGTCAGGGGAGCTGTTTTTT

d_call: TRBD1
j_call: TRBJ2-7
clone_size: -
v_call: TRBV28
cdr3_aa: CASSFPDRDGYEQYF
cdr3_nt: TGTGCCAGCAGTTTCCCAGACAGGGATGGCTACGAGCAGTACTTC

d_call: TRBD1
j_call: TRBJ2-1
clone_size: -
v_call: TRBV6-5
cdr3_aa: CATRPGQGNNEQFF
cdr3_nt: TGTGCCACACGGCCGGGACAGGGGAACAATGAGCAGTTCTTC

d_call: -
j_call: TRBJ1-5
clone_size: -
v_call: TRBV30
cdr3_aa: CAWSLGRGHQPQHF
cdr3_nt: TGTGCCTGGTCATTGGGGAGGGGACATCAGCCCCAGCATTTT

d_call: -
j_call: TRBJ1-1
clone_size: -
v_call: TRBV15
cdr3_aa: CATSGADRNEAFF
cdr3_nt: TGTGCCACCAGCGGAGCGGACAGAAATGAAGCTTTCTTT

d_call: -
j_call: TRBJ2-7
clone_size: -
v_call: TRBV10-1
cdr3_aa: CASSEAGYEQYF
cdr3_nt: TGCGCCAGCAGTGAGGCCGGCTACGAGCAGTACTTC

d_call: TRBD1
j_call: TRBJ2-5
clone_size: -
v_call: TRBV5-4
cdr3_aa: CASSLGQSQETQYF
cdr3_nt: TGTGCCAGCAGCCTGGGACAGTCTCAAGAGACCCAGTACTTC

d_call: -
j_call: TRBJ2-2
clone_size: -
v_call: TRBV19
cdr3_aa: CASRRTPNTGELFF
cdr3_nt: TGTGCCAGTAGACGGACTCCCAACACCGGGGAGCTGTTTTTT